The 32 T cell receptor beta chains below all came from one sample that was sequenced in a study of shared clonotypes between healthy human individuals. In the naive CD8 group, cells lacked CD45RO and were positively selected for CCR7, so terminally differentiated effector memory CD45RA+ cells were left out. Sequencing used immunoSEQ multiplex PCR; TCRdb keeps in-frame clones, though not all of them. The profile shows some 580,000 clones, 95% to 98% of them singletons. The sequenced sample was naive CD8+ T cells sorted from blood. These receptors all stem from a man aged 25-45 years in good health.

The J gene is TRBJ2-1, the V gene TRBV7-9, with D tentatively TRBD2 (5 bases). Per germline, CDR1 SEHNR and CDR2 FQNEAQ (reference sequence). The CDR3 has 15 amino acids. With 5 bases removed from V and 5 bases from J, the gap between germline ends came to 16 bases. The CDR3 here is CASSGGSTVHNEQFF. CDR3 nucleotides: TGTGCCAGCAGCGGAGGTAGTACGGTCCACAATGAGCAGTTCTTC.

The rearrangement uses TRBV2 and TRBJ1-3; D might be TRBD1 (5 bases). The germline V and J ends were trimmed by 3 bases and 4 bases, with 13 bases remaining between them. The CDR3 consists of 15 residues. The germline V gene has CDR1 SNHLY and CDR2 FYNNEI. This chain's CDR3 is CASSDFAGSGNTIYF. The CDR3 DNA reads TGTGCCAGCAGTGATTTCGCAGGGTCAGGAAACACCATATATTTT.

The chain recombines TRBV19 with TRBJ2-7; D remains ambiguous. CDR3 length: 15 amino acids. With 6 bases removed from V and 5 bases from J, the gap between germline ends came to 20 bases. CDR1 is LNHDA, CDR2 SQIVND, per germline (reference sequence). The CDR3, as DNA: TGTGCCAGTAGCCCCTTGGGCAATCTTGACGACGAGCAGTACTTC. Protein sequence: CASSPLGNLDDEQYF.

The chain has TRBV7-9 and TRBJ2-7; perhaps TRBD1 as D (6 bases). CDR3 length: 19 residues. Looked up from germline, CDR1 is SEHNR and CDR2 is FQNEAQ (reference sequence). V gave up 5 bases and J gave up 4 bases, with 30 bases separating them. The CDR3 protein is CASSMHKRPAAGVLYEQYF. CDR3 bases: TGTGCCAGCAGCATGCACAAAAGGCCCGCGGCAGGGGTGTTATACGAGCAGTACTTC.

CDR3 bases: TGTGCCAGCAGCTTAGCGCTAACTAGCGGGACTACCTACGAGCAGTACTTC. Residues: CASSLALTSGTTYEQYF. The chain employs TRBV7-2 and TRBJ2-7; 10 positions match TRBD2. V shed 0 bases and J 2 bases; nucleotides not matched to a gene: 7. In germline, CDR1 is SGHTA, CDR2 FQGNSA. This CDR3 is built from 17 residues. Filled out from reference TRBV7-2 and TRBJ2-7, the complete variable domain reads GAGVSQSPSNKVTEKGKDVELRCDPISGHTALYWYRQSLGQGLEFLIYFQGNSAPDKSGLPSDRFSAERTGGSVSTLTIQRTQQEDSAVYLCASSLALTSGTTYEQYFGPGTRLTVT.

This clone was seen once. This chain joins TRBV30 and TRBJ2-1, with D perhaps matching TRBD2 (6 bases). This CDR3 comprises 14 residues. CDR1 GTSNPN and CDR2 SVGIG come from the germline V gene (reference sequence). V gave up 1 base and J gave up 2 bases, with 9 bases separating them. CDR3 protein: CAWSAPGAYNEQFF. In DNA, the CDR3 is TGTGCCTGGAGTGCACCGGGAGCCTACAATGAGCAGTTCTTC.

This clone was picked up one time. The V call is TRBV6-9, the J call TRBJ2-2; D tentatively fits TRBD1 or TRBD2 (5 bases each). The V end lost 5 bases, the J end lost 4 bases, and 17 bases lay between the germline ends. The CDR3 spans 16 residues. CDR1 is MNHGY, CDR2 SVAAGI, per germline. In DNA form, the CDR3 reads TGTGCCAGCAGTGCTCAGCCGGGACCCCGCACCGGGGAGCTGTTTTTT. Its translation: CASSAQPGPRTGELFF.

This chain connects TRBV11-3 to TRBJ2-1; D not certain. V was shortened by 8 bases and J by 9 bases, with 2 bases between the two germline ends. This CDR3 has 8 amino acids. The germline V gene has CDR1 SGHNT and CDR2 YENEEA. The CDR3 loop is CASGEQFF. CDR3 in DNA: TGTGCCAGCGGTGAGCAGTTCTTC.

This chain links TRBV6-5 with TRBJ1-5; D might be TRBD1 (5 bases). Germline-derived CDR1 and CDR2 are MNHEY and SVGAGI. The CDR3 covers 13 residues. Trimming cost V 7 bases and J 6 bases, with 13 bases left between them. CDR3 DNA sequence: TGTGCCAGCACCAGGGACGGAGGTCAGCCCCAGCATTTT. This translates into CASTRDGGQPQHF.

The chain carries TRBV2 and TRBJ2-7; a weak D match, TRBD1 (5 bases). Germline-derived CDR1 and CDR2 are SNHLY and FYNNEI. The CDR3 loop spans 16 amino acids. V was cut by 7 bases and J by 0 bases, with 19 bases left in between. The CDR3 here is CASTELGHENSYEQYF. CDR3 coding DNA: TGTGCCAGCACCGAACTTGGACACGAGAACTCCTACGAGCAGTACTTC.

The CDR3 spells CASSLTSGNTDTQYF. The CDR3 DNA reads as TGTGCCAGCAGCTTAACTAGCGGGAACACAGATACGCAGTATTTT. This chain uses TRBV7-2 with TRBJ2-3, with TRBD2 identical over 10 bases. V lost 2 bases, J lost 2 bases, and 1 base stayed unmatched. The CDR3 contains 15 residues. CDR1 and CDR2 from the germline V gene are SGHTA and FQGNSA.

Notes on this clone: Other nucleotide sequences in the sample specify the same CDR3. The V gene is TRBV4-1, the J gene TRBJ2-3; D is uncertain. Germline CDR1 and CDR2: MGHRA and YSYEKL. V lost 0 bases, J lost 2 bases, and 6 bases lay in between. This CDR3 spans 14 amino acids. CDR3 DNA sequence: TGCGCCAGCAGCCAAGAAGGAAACACAGATACGCAGTATTTT. Protein product: CASSQEGNTDTQYF.

This CDR3 is CASSKSGVYGYTF. The CDR3 nucleotides are TGTGCCAGCAGCAAGAGTGGCGTCTATGGCTACACCTTC. The gene calls are TRBV7-9 and TRBJ1-2; D call uncertain. The CDR3 loop spans 13 amino acids. Trimming took off 5 bases at V and 4 bases at J, with 11 bases between the two ends. From germline, CDR1 is SEHNR and CDR2 FQNEAQ (reference sequence).

The rearrangement links TRBV28 to TRBJ2-3, with 8 positions matching TRBD1. Germline assignment: CDR1 MDHEN and CDR2 SYDVKM. Trimming cost V 2 bases and J 6 bases; bases outside gene matches: 10. The CDR3 is 16 amino acids. This chain's CDR3 is CASSLDRGEGIDTQYF. The CDR3 DNA follows: TGTGCCAGCAGTTTAGACAGGGGAGAGGGGATCGATACGCAGTATTTT.

This rearrangement joins TRBV18 to TRBJ1-3; D is uncertain. CDR3 size: 16 residues. Germline V gene data show CDR1 as KGHSH and CDR2 as LQKENI. Trimming left V 3 bases short and J 0 bases short, with 12 bases between. This chain's CDR3 is CASSPLEMNSGNTIYF. DNA of the CDR3: TGTGCCAGCTCACCCCTCGAGATGAACTCTGGAAACACCATATATTTT. Full variable domain (rest looked up from reference TRBV18 and TRBJ1-3): NAGVMQNPRHLVRRRGQEARLRCSPMKGHSHVYWYRQLPEEGLKFMVYLQKENIIDESGMPKERFSAEFPKEGPSILRIQQVVRGDSAAYFCASSPLEMNSGNTIYFGEGSWLTVV.

V is TRBV29-1 and J is TRBJ2-2; D is unresolved. V was pared by 4 bases and J by 4 bases, with 16 bases between. Germline CDR1 SQVTM, CDR2 ANQGSEA. There are 15 residues in the CDR3. CDR3 sequence: CSVVRARGGTGELFF. CDR3 DNA: TGCAGCGTTGTTAGAGCACGCGGCGGCACCGGGGAGCTGTTTTTT.

This clone was observed once. V usage is TRBV7-8 and J usage is TRBJ2-3; D is possibly TRBD1 or TRBD2 (5 bases each). V was trimmed by 1 base and J by 3 bases, leaving 14 bases between them. This CDR3 has 16 amino acids. Germline CDR1 is SGHVS and CDR2 is FQNEAQ. CDR3 in DNA: TGTGCCAGCAGCTTAGTGGTGGGGGAGTTGACAGATACGCAGTATTTT. This encodes CASSLVVGELTDTQYF.

Written as DNA, the CDR3 is TGTGCCAGCAGCTTGACCGGGACTAGCGGGAGAGTGGGTACGCAGTATTTT. Encoded protein: CASSLTGTSGRVGTQYF. The genes are TRBV5-6 and TRBJ2-3; TRBD2 matches at 14 bases. The germline gives CDR1 SGHDT, CDR2 YYEEEE. The CDR3 contains 17 residues. Germline trimming cut 1 base from V and 8 bases from J; bases unmatched to any gene: 9.

The gene calls are TRBV9 and TRBJ2-7; no definite D call. The CDR3 spans 13 residues. The germline V gene has CDR1 SGDLS and CDR2 YYNGEE. The germline V and J ends were trimmed by 4 bases and 4 bases, with 12 bases remaining between them. DNA for the CDR3: TGTGCCAGCAGCCCCAGAGGCCATTACGAGCAGTACTTC. Protein sequence: CASSPRGHYEQYF.

V is TRBV7-2 and J is TRBJ2-5; a possible D gene is TRBD1 (6 bases). With 2 bases removed from V and 3 bases from J, the gap between germline ends came to 16 bases. Germline assignment: CDR1 SGHTA and CDR2 FQGNSA. CDR3 size: 16 residues. CDR3 nucleotide sequence: TGTGCCAGCAGCTTACGGGCAGGGGTTCTGGAAGAGACCCAGTACTTC. Its translation: CASSLRAGVLEETQYF.

The chain carries TRBV27 and TRBJ2-7, with a possible D match to TRBD1 (7 bases). Trimming pared 8 bases from V and 3 bases from J, leaving 26 bases between. Germline values: CDR1 MNHEY, CDR2 SMNVEV (reference sequence). This CDR3 has 17 residues. The CDR3 loop reads CASRSGETGATGYEQYF. CDR3 sequence (DNA): TGTGCCAGCCGTTCGGGGGAAACAGGGGCGACGGGCTACGAGCAGTACTTC.

V and J are TRBV5-5 and TRBJ2-2; the match to TRBD1 covers 8 bases. After removal of 1 base from V and 7 bases from J, the junction contained 6 bases not matched to a gene. This CDR3 has 15 residues. Germline V lookup: CDR1 SGHKS, CDR2 YYEKEE (reference sequence). This chain's CDR3 is CASSLRQGARGELFF. Written as DNA, the CDR3 is TGTGCCAGCAGCTTGAGGCAGGGGGCGCGCGGGGAGCTGTTTTTT.

The chain joins TRBV6-1 to TRBJ1-1; D uncertain. CDR3 length equals 15 residues. Germline lookup yields CDR1 MNHNS and CDR2 SASEGT. The V and J ends lost 4 bases and 3 bases respectively, with 15 bases between them. The CDR3 region has the DNA TGTGCCAGCAGTGTAATCGTTGGAAAGTACACTGAAGCTTTCTTT. Translated, it gives CASSVIVGKYTEAFF.

The gene calls are TRBV7-8 and TRBJ2-3, with TRBD2 matching 9 bases. Germline assignment: CDR1 SGHVS and CDR2 FQNEAQ. V lost 0 bases and J lost 2; bases outside the gene matches: 3. The CDR3 spans 16 residues. The CDR3 nucleotides read TGTGCCAGCAGCTTAGCTGTAGCGGGAGACACAGATACGCAGTATTTT. Protein sequence: CASSLAVAGDTDTQYF.

Regarding this clone: Other DNA sequences from this sample encode an identical CDR3 as well. The rearrangement uses TRBV29-1 and TRBJ2-7; tentatively, D is TRBD2 (6 bases). The germline V gene has CDR1 SQVTM and CDR2 ANQGSEA. Between the trimmed V and J ends, which lost 4 bases and 3 bases, there was a span of 13 bases. The CDR3 length is 13 residues. CDR3 coding DNA: TGCAGCGTTGGGTTGGCGGGAAGCTACGAGCAGTACTTC. As protein: CSVGLAGSYEQYF.

This chain uses TRBV9 with TRBJ2-1; 10 bases fit TRBD2. The trim removed 0 bases at V and 10 bases at J, leaving 7 bases unmatched. The CDR3 spans 15 residues. Germline CDR1 reads SGDLS; CDR2 reads YYNGEE. CDR3 amino acids: CASSVGLAGDLEQFF. The CDR3 DNA reads TGTGCCAGCAGCGTAGGTCTAGCGGGGGACCTAGAGCAGTTCTTC. Variable domain in full (rest from reference TRBV9 and TRBJ2-1): DSGVTQTPKHLITATGQRVTLRCSPRSGDLSVYWYQQSLDQGLQFLIQYYNGEERAKGNILERFSAQQFPDLHSELNLSSLELGDSALYFCASSVGLAGDLEQFFGPGTRLTVL.

This rearrangement joins TRBV12-2 to TRBJ2-7; the listed D gene, TRBD2, was not tested against the DNA. TRBV12-2 is tagged as a pseudogene. The CDR3 is 17 amino acids. The CDR3 region has the DNA TGTGCAAGTCGCTTAGGGGCCGGGGGATACCTCACCTACGAGCAGTACTTC. As protein: CASRLGAGGYLTYEQYF.

This clone was found once. The chain has TRBV30 and TRBJ1-1; D is uncertain. V dropped 0 bases and J dropped 5 bases, with 13 bases sitting between them. CDR3 length: 14 residues. CDR1 and CDR2 (germline): GTSNPN, SVGIG (reference sequence). The CDR3 here is CAWSVGSGRTEAFF. The DNA for the CDR3 is TGTGCCTGGAGTGTAGGATCCGGCAGGACTGAAGCTTTCTTT.

J is TRBJ1-5 and V is TRBV14; TRBD1 matches 9 bases. CDR3 length: 15 amino acids. Trimming cost V 4 bases and J 5 bases; bases outside gene matches: 6. Germline values: CDR1 SGHDN, CDR2 FVKESK. Here the CDR3 DNA reads TGTGCCAGCAGCCCTAACAGGGGGCGGGATCAGCCCCAGCATTTT. The encoded protein is CASSPNRGRDQPQHF.

DNA for the CDR3: TGTGCCAGCAGCGGGACTAGCGGGAGGTCTAATGAGCAGTTCTTC. It codes for CASSGTSGRSNEQFF. The chain employs TRBV2 and TRBJ2-1; 15 bases map to TRBD2. Germline V gene sequence: CDR1 SNHLY, CDR2 FYNNEI. Trimming took 6 bases from V and 7 from J; bases not matched to a gene: 4. This CDR3 comprises 15 residues.

The chain joins TRBV15 to TRBJ2-1; 11 positions match TRBD2. The CDR3 has 17 residues. Germline assignment: CDR1 LNHNV and CDR2 YYDKDF (reference sequence). With V trimmed by 0 bases and J by 6 bases, 7 bases remained unmatched. The CDR3 sequence is CATSRDPGLAGGNEQFF. CDR3 nucleotide sequence: TGTGCCACCAGCAGAGATCCTGGGCTAGCGGGAGGCAATGAGCAGTTCTTC. The full variable domain, completed using reference TRBV15 and TRBJ2-1, is DAMVIQNPRYQVTQFGKPVTLSCSQTLNHNVMYWYQQKSSQAPKLLFHYYDKDFNNEADTPDNFQSRRPNTSFCFLDIRSPGLGDTAMYLCATSRDPGLAGGNEQFFGPGTRLTVL.

Comment on this clone: Other nucleotide sequences in the sample specify the same CDR3. The rearrangement uses TRBV7-8 and TRBJ2-7, with D unresolved. The germline gives CDR1 SGHVS, CDR2 FQNEAQ. V dropped 3 bases and J dropped 6 bases, with 6 bases sitting between them. This CDR3 is 11 amino acids long. The CDR3 loop reads CASSFGSEQYF. In nucleotides, the CDR3 is TGTGCCAGCAGCTTTGGTTCCGAGCAGTACTTC.